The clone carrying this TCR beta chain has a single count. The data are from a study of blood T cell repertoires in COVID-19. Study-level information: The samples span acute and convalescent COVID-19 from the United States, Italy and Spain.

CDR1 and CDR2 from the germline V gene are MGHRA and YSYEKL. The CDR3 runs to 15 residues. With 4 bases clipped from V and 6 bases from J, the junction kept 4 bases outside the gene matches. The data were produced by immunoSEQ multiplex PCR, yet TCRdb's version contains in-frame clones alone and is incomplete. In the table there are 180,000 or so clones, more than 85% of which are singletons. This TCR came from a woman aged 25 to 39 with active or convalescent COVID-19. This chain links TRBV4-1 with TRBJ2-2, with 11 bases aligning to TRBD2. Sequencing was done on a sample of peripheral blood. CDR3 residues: CASSLLAGGPGELFF. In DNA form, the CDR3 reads TGCGCCAGCAGCCTTCTAGCGGGGGGACCCGGGGAGCTGTTTTTT.